Below, 2 T cell receptor beta chains from the same sample are listed, as sequenced in a study of CD8 T cells in Susac syndrome. RNA totalling roughly 0.45 to 1 ug underwent reverse transcription with random hexamers. Via MiXCR, TCRdb re-called the immunoSEQ multiplex PCR reads, giving one row per CDR3 protein. The sample shows 210,000 or so distinct CDR3 sequences, approximately 94% of them seen only once. Material for sequencing was CD4+ T cells from PBMCs. The receptors shown here come from a human donor with Susac syndrome.

The chain joins TRBV30 to TRBJ1-2, with D perhaps matching TRBD1 (5 bases). The CDR3 has 15 residues. Trimming shortened V by 8 bases and J by 8 bases, and 27 bases separated the two germline ends. Germline lookup yields CDR1 GTSNPN and CDR2 SVGIG (reference sequence). The CDR3 nucleotides are TGTGCCGGGCAGGCCAGGGCCTCCCTCAGGCGAGGCTACACCTTC. Protein sequence: CAGQARASLRRGYTF.

CDR3 nucleotides: TGTGCCAGCAGCCCCCGGACTAGCGGGGGGGCCACCTACGAGCAGTACTTC. Protein: CASSPRTSGGATYEQYF. This chain links TRBV6-1 with TRBJ2-7; 15 positions match TRBD2. The V gene's germline CDR1 is MNHNS and CDR2 SASEGT. The CDR3 loop spans 17 amino acids. The ends lost 6 bases at V and 2 bases at J; junction bases unmatched: 8.